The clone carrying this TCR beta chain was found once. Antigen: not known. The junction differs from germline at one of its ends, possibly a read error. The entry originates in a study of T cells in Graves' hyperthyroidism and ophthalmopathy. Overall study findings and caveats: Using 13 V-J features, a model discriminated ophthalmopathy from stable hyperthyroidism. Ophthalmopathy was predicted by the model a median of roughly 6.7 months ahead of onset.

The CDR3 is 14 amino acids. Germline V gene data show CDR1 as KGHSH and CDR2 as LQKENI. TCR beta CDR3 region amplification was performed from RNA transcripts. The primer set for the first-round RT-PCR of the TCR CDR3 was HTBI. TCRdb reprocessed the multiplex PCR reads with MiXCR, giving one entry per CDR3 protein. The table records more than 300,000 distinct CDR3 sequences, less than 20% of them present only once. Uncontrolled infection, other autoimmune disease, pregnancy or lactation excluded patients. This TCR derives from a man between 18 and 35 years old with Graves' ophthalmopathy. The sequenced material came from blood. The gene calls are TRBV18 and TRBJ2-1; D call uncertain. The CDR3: CASSPLALYNGQFF. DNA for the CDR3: TGTGCCAGCTCACCCCTCGCCTTATACAATGGGCAGTTCTTC.